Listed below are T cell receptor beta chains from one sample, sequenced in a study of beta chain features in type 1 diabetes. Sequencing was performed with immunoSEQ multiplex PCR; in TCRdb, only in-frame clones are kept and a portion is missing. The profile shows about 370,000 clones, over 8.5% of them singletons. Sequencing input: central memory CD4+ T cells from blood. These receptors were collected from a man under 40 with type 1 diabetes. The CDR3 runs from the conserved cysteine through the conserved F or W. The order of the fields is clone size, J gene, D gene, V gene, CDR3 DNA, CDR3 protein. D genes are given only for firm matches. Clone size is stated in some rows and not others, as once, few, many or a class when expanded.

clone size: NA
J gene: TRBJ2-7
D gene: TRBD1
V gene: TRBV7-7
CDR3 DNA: TGTGCCAGCAGCTTCGTGACAGGGGGCTTATACGAGCAGTACTTC
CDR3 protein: CASSFVTGGLYEQYF

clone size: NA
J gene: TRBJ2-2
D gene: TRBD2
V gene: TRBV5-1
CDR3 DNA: TGCGCCAGCAATAGGCTAGCGGGACCCACCGGGGAGCTGTTTTTT
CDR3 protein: CASNRLAGPTGELFF

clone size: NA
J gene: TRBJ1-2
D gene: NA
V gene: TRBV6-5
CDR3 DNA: TGTGCCAGCAGCGGCAGTAACTATGGCTACACCTTC
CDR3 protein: CASSGSNYGYTF

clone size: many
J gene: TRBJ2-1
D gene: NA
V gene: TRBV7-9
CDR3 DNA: TGTGCCAGCAGCTTGGAAAACAATCCTCCGTACAATGAGCAGTTCTTC
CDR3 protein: CASSLENNPPYNEQFF

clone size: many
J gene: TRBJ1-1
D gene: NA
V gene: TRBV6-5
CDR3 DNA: TGTGCCATTCCGTCCCCGGGGGACACTGAAGCTTTCTTT
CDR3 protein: CAIPSPGDTEAFF

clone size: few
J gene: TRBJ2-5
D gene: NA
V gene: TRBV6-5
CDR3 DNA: TGTGCCAGCAGACGAGGGGGGAGGCCACAAGAGACCCAGTACTTC
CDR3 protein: CASRRGGRPQETQYF

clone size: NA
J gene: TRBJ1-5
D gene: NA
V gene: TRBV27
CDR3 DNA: TGTGCCAGCAGCAACCCTCGGACAGATCAGCCCCAGCATTTT
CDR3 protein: CASSNPRTDQPQHF

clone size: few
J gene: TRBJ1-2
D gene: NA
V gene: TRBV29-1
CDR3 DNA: TGCAGCGTTGTATGGTCCCGCCTACCCTGCTATGGCTACACCTTC
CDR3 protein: CSVVWSRLPCYGYTF

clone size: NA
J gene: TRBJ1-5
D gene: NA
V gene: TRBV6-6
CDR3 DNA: TGTGCCAGCAGTGAGGGATATAGCAATCAGCCCCAGCATTTT
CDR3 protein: CASSEGYSNQPQHF

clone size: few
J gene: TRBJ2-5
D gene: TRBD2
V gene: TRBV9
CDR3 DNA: TGTGCCAGCAGCGTAATGGCTAGCGGGACCAACCAAGAGACCCAGTACTTC
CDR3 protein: CASSVMASGTNQETQYF

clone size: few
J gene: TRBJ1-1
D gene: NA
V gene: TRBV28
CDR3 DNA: TGTGCCAGCGGCCGCCCTGAAGCTTTCTTT
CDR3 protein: CASGRPEAFF

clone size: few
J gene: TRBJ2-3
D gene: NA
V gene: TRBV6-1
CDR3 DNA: TGTGCCAGCAGTTTGACAGATTTCACAGATACGCAGTATTTT
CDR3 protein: CASSLTDFTDTQYF

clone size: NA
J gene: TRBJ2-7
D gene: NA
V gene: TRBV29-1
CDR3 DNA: TGCAGCGTTGAAAAGGGAATAGACGAGCAGTACTTC
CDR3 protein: CSVEKGIDEQYF

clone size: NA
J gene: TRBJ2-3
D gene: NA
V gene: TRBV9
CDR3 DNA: TGTGCCAGCAGCGTGGAGGGGTGGGATACGCAGTATTTT
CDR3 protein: CASSVEGWDTQYF

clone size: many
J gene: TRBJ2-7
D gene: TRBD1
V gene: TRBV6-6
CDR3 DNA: TGTGCCAGCAGTTACAGGGACAGCCCTCTCTACGAGCAGTACTTC
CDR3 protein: CASSYRDSPLYEQYF

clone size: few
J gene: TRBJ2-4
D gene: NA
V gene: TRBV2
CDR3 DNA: TGTGCCAGCAGGGGGGTATCGGCCAAAAACATTCAGTACTTC
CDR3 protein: CASRGVSAKNIQYF

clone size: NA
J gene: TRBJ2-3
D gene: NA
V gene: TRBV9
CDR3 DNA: TGTGCCAGCAGCGTAGACAGATCCACAGATACGCAGTATTTT
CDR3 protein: CASSVDRSTDTQYF

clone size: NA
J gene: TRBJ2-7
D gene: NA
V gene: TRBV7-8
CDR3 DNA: TGTGCCAGCAGCCCAGAGGTGTGGGGCTACGAGCAGTACTTC
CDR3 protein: CASSPEVWGYEQYF

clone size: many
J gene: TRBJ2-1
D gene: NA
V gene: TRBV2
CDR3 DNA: TGTGCCAGCGGGGGCTACAATGAGCAGTTCTTC
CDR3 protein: CASGGYNEQFF

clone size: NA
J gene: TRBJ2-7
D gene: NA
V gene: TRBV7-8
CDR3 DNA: TGTGCCAGCAGCTTAGACCTAGCGCGGGAGCAGTACTTC
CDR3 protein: CASSLDLAREQYF

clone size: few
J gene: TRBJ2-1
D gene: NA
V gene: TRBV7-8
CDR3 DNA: TGTGCCAGCAGCTTTAGTCTAAACCTGGGGAATGAGCAGTTCTTC
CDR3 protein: CASSFSLNLGNEQFF

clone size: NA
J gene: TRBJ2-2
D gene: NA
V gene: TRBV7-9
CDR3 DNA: TGTGCCAGCAGCTTGTCTCACACCGGGGAGCTGTTTTTT
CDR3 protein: CASSLSHTGELFF

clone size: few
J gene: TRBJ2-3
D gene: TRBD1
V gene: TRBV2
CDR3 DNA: TGTGCCAGCAGCCGACAGGGTGGGGCAGATACGCAGTATTTT
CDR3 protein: CASSRQGGADTQYF

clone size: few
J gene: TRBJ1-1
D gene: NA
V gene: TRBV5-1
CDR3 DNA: TGCGCCAGCAGCTTGGAGGGCGGGGTGAACACTGAAGCTTTCTTT
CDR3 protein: CASSLEGGVNTEAFF

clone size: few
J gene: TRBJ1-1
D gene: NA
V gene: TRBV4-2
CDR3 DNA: TGTGCCAGCAGCCCGACACGGGGGGGCCCCACTGAAGCTTTCTTT
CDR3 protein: CASSPTRGGPTEAFF